These 18 T cell receptor beta chains were all obtained from the same sample, sequenced in a study of chemoradiotherapy in HPV16-positive cancers. TCRdb's table, derived via immunoSEQ multiplex PCR, lists solely in-frame clones and lacks some. The sample lists about 6,500 clones; 90% were seen once. The specimen comprised blood, sampled from a patient who underwent chemoradiotherapy. All receptors come from a human donor with HPV-associated anogenital cancer.

This rearrangement joins TRBV6-5 to TRBJ2-1, with TRBD2 matching 7 bases. The V gene end was trimmed by 8 bases and the J gene end by 0 bases; junction bases not matched to a gene: 7. CDR3 length equals 15 residues. Germline V gene sequence: CDR1 MNHEY, CDR2 SVGAGI. This CDR3 reads CASHASGGSYNEQFF. The CDR3 DNA reads TGTGCCAGCCACGCTAGCGGTGGCTCCTACAATGAGCAGTTCTTC.

This chain uses TRBV9 with TRBJ2-7, with TRBD2 matching over 13 bases. The CDR3 contains 18 residues. V trimming: 3 bases; J trimming: 2 bases; junction bases outside the gene matches: 11. Looked up from germline, CDR1 is SGDLS and CDR2 is YYNGEE. The CDR3 region is CASSAGLAGEMWTYEQYF. The DNA for the CDR3 is TGTGCCAGCAGCGCCGGACTAGCGGGAGAAATGTGGACCTACGAGCAGTACTTC.

DNA of the CDR3: TGTGCCAGTAGTAACGCAGGGGAGAAAAACATTCAGTACTTC. Its protein is CASSNAGEKNIQYF. This chain uses TRBV19 with TRBJ2-4; weak D call: TRBD1 (6 bases). Trimming took 4 bases from V and 4 from J, leaving 11 bases between them. The germline CDR1 and CDR2 sequences are LNHDA and SQIVND (reference sequence). The CDR3 contains 14 residues.

The chain has TRBV4-1 and TRBJ2-1; D is unresolved. Between the trimmed V and J ends, which lost 0 bases and 1 base, there was a span of 4 bases. CDR1 and CDR2 from the germline V gene are MGHRA and YSYEKL. This CDR3 has 14 amino acids. CDR3 bases: TGCGCCAGCAGCCAAGAGAGGTCCTACAATGAGCAGTTCTTC. Amino acid sequence: CASSQERSYNEQFF.

The gene calls are TRBV4-3 and TRBJ2-2; 10 nucleotides line up with TRBD2. V lost 1 base and J lost 5; bases outside the gene matches: 7. In germline, CDR1 is LGHNA, CDR2 YSLEER. CDR3 size: 17 residues. The CDR3 region has the DNA TGCGCCAGCAGCCAAGTTAGCGGGAGGACTCCTACCGGGGAGCTGTTTTTT. This gives the protein CASSQVSGRTPTGELFF.

This rearrangement joins TRBV7-2 to TRBJ2-7; TRBD2 aligns across 10 bases. The CDR3 is made up of 15 amino acids. J lost 6 bases, V lost 0 bases, and 5 bases had no gene match. Germline assignment: CDR1 SGHTA and CDR2 FQGNSA. Here the CDR3 reads CASSLAGPSGSEQYF. The CDR3 coding sequence is TGTGCCAGCAGCTTAGCCGGCCCTAGCGGGAGCGAGCAGTACTTC.

The V and J genes are TRBV9 and TRBJ2-1; D unclear. V gave up 0 bases and J gave up 7 bases, with 8 bases separating them. This CDR3 is built from 13 residues. From germline, CDR1 is SGDLS and CDR2 YYNGEE. Here the CDR3 reads CASSVDQRNEQFF. CDR3 DNA sequence: TGTGCCAGCAGCGTAGATCAGAGAAATGAGCAGTTCTTC.

The rearrangement links TRBV6-1 to TRBJ1-2, with D maybe TRBD1 (6 bases). V gave up 8 bases and J gave up 2 bases, with 18 bases separating them. CDR1 MNHNS and CDR2 SASEGT come from the germline V gene. The CDR3 extends over 15 amino acids. This CDR3 is CASEGSDRLNYGYTF. In DNA form, the CDR3 reads TGTGCCAGCGAAGGTTCCGACAGGTTAAACTATGGCTACACCTTC.

This sequence joins TRBV18 and TRBJ2-2; D is undetermined. This CDR3 region has 12 residues. Germline V gene sequence: CDR1 KGHSH, CDR2 LQKENI. Deletions cut 2 bases from V and 2 bases from J, with 0 bases between. The CDR3 protein is CASSPNTGELFF. For the CDR3, the DNA is TGTGCCAGCTCACCAAACACCGGGGAGCTGTTTTTT.

The genes are TRBV5-6 and TRBJ2-5; 9 bases are a match to TRBD2. The DNA end lines up better with TRBJ2-7; the J call may be wrong. The germline V gene encodes CDR1 SGHDT and CDR2 YYEEEE. The CDR3 contains 15 residues. This CDR3 is CASSLALAGSYEQYF. DNA of the CDR3: TGTGCCAGCAGCTTGGCTCTAGCGGGGTCCTACGAGCAGTACTTC.

A few counts support this clone. The junction departs from the called germline gene at one end, perhaps through a read error. This chain links TRBV5-4 with TRBJ1-2, with TRBD1 matching over 8 bases. CDR1 SGHNT and CDR2 YYREEE come from the germline V gene (reference sequence). This CDR3 is 13 amino acids long. The CDR3 here is CASSIQGEYGYTF. Written as DNA, the CDR3 is TGTGCCAGCAGCATACAGGGGGAGTATGGCTATACCTTC.

The chain recombines TRBV6-5 with TRBJ2-5; tentatively, D is TRBD1 (6 bases). The V end was cut by 5 bases, the J end by 9 bases, with 22 bases between. The CDR3 contains 15 residues. Germline CDR1 is MNHEY and CDR2 is SVGAGI. Here the CDR3 DNA reads TGTGCCAGCAGTCGCAGACAGGTTCCCGGAAGGCCCCAGTACTTC. It translates to CASSRRQVPGRPQYF.

The chain combines TRBV28 with TRBJ2-7; tentatively, D is TRBD1 or TRBD2 (6 bases each). There are 19 residues in the CDR3. In germline, CDR1 is MDHEN, CDR2 SYDVKM. The germline V and J ends were trimmed by 5 bases and 5 bases, with 31 bases remaining between them. CDR3 nucleotides: TGTGCCAGCAGTACTACTGACGCTCTGGGGGGCCCTACCCCCCACGAGCAGTACTTC. It is translated as CASSTTDALGGPTPHEQYF.

The chain is built from TRBV7-6 and TRBJ2-1; TRBD2 might be the D (5 bases). The CDR3 contains 13 residues. From germline, CDR1 is SGHVS and CDR2 FNYEAQ. V gave up 0 bases and J gave up 7 bases, with 7 bases separating them. The CDR3 is CASSLAAGNEQFF. Here the CDR3 DNA reads TGTGCCAGCAGCTTAGCTGCGGGTAATGAGCAGTTCTTC.

The V and J genes are TRBV10-3 and TRBJ1-1, with D perhaps TRBD1 (5 bases). This CDR3 contains 13 residues. Germline-derived CDR1 and CDR2 are ENHRY and SYGVKD. The ends were cut back, 1 base at V and 4 bases at J, with 7 bases in the middle. The DNA of the CDR3 is TGTGCCATCAGTGAGTTTCAGGGCACTGAAGCTTTCTTT. Amino acid sequence: CAISEFQGTEAFF.

The CDR3 is CASSLASGFLTGELFF. The CDR3 coding sequence is TGCGCCAGCAGCTTGGCCTCGGGGTTTTTAACCGGGGAGCTGTTTTTT. The rearrangement links TRBV5-1 to TRBJ2-2; D may be TRBD2 (5 bases). Trimming pared 0 bases from V and 5 bases from J, leaving 14 bases between. There are 16 residues in the CDR3. Germline values: CDR1 SGHRS, CDR2 YFSETQ.

The V and J genes are TRBV10-2 and TRBJ1-4, with D unresolved. Germline-derived CDR1 and CDR2 are WSHSY and SAAADI. The CDR3 is 15 amino acids. Trimming took 3 bases from V and 5 from J, leaving 13 bases between them. CDR3: CASSDPFGENEKLFF. Here the CDR3 DNA reads TGCGCCAGCAGTGACCCCTTTGGAGAGAATGAAAAACTGTTTTTT.

The chain combines TRBV4-3 with TRBJ1-5; unclear D gene. The germline V gene has CDR1 LGHNA and CDR2 YSLEER. V lost 0 bases and J lost 10, with 10 bases in between. This CDR3 is 13 amino acids long. The DNA of the CDR3 is TGCGCCAGCAGCCAAGATTTGGGGTTACCCCAGCATTTT. Translation: CASSQDLGLPQHF.